The 20 T cell receptor beta chains below come from one sample, sequenced in a study of cytomegalovirus exposure and HLA in healthy donors. PCR was performed using 60 Vbeta and 13 Jbeta primers. Repertoires were generated with immunoSEQ multiplex PCR, while TCRdb's copy carries only in-frame clones and drops some. The sample holds 150,000 to 200,000 clones, roughly 80% seen once. The sample consisted of PBMCs. These receptors originate from a man in his forties or fifties in good health and CMV-seronegative.

V is TRBV7-2 and J is TRBJ1-3; D may be TRBD1 (6 bases). Germline lookup yields CDR1 SGHTA and CDR2 FQGNSA. V was clipped by 5 bases and J by 4 bases, with 9 bases between them. The CDR3 runs to 13 residues. CDR3 sequence reads: CASSTGTGNTIYF. The CDR3 region has the DNA TGTGCCAGCAGCACAGGGACGGGAAACACCATATATTTT.

The V and J genes are TRBV4-2 and TRBJ2-7; 10 bases align to TRBD1. Germline V gene data show CDR1 as LGHNA and CDR2 as YNFKEQ. After removal of 2 bases from V and 5 bases from J, the junction contained 12 bases not matched to a gene. The CDR3 has 17 amino acids. The CDR3 reads CASSQRTPDRGKDEQYF. CDR3 coding DNA: TGTGCCAGCAGCCAAAGGACCCCGGACAGGGGGAAGGACGAGCAGTACTTC.

This clone has a single count. The chain is built from TRBV5-1 and TRBJ2-1, with TRBD2 matching over 12 bases. This CDR3 comprises 16 residues. CDR1 is SGHRS, CDR2 YFSETQ, per germline. After removal of 4 bases from V and 9 bases from J, the junction contained 11 bases not matched to a gene. The CDR3 reads CASSGLAGGPVSEQFF. The CDR3 bases are TGCGCCAGCAGCGGTCTAGCGGGGGGGCCAGTTTCTGAGCAGTTCTTC.

J is TRBJ1-3 and V is TRBV28, with D uncertain. V dropped 4 bases and J dropped 4 bases, with 14 bases sitting between them. Per the germline V gene, CDR1 is MDHEN and CDR2 is SYDVKM. The CDR3 contains 15 residues. The CDR3 spells CASSSRGVLGNTIYF. The DNA for the CDR3 is TGTGCCAGCAGTTCCCGAGGAGTTTTGGGAAACACCATATATTTT.

V is TRBV18 and J is TRBJ2-1; 12 nucleotides agree with TRBD2. J gave up 8 bases and V 4 bases, and 12 bases lay outside the gene matches. Germline assignment: CDR1 KGHSH and CDR2 LQKENI. There are 17 residues in the CDR3. In nucleotides, the CDR3 is TGTGCCAGCTCACTTTTTGGACTAGCGGGGACCGCCCATGAGCAGTTCTTC. As protein: CASSLFGLAGTAHEQFF.

V gene TRBV5-5 combines with J gene TRBJ1-2, with TRBD1 matching over 7 bases. Trimming at V came to 1 base and at J to 3 bases, leaving 6 bases not matched to a gene. Looked up from germline, CDR1 is SGHKS and CDR2 is YYEKEE (reference sequence). The CDR3 has 15 amino acids. This chain's CDR3 is CASSLSTGNDYGYTF. The CDR3, as DNA: TGTGCCAGCAGCTTGTCGACAGGGAATGACTATGGCTACACCTTC.

This rearrangement joins TRBV6-5 to TRBJ1-2; 7 bases are shared with TRBD1. The CDR3 has 13 amino acids. Germline CDR1 and CDR2: MNHEY and SVGAGI. Trimming took 5 bases from V and 7 from J; bases not matched to a gene: 7. Here the CDR3 reads CASSRQGRGGYTF. CDR3 coding DNA: TGTGCCAGCAGTAGACAGGGACGGGGTGGCTACACCTTC.

This clone has just a few counts. The chain employs TRBV6-5 and TRBJ1-4; D may be TRBD1 (6 bases). The CDR3 is made up of 15 amino acids. V dropped 4 bases and J dropped 7 bases, with 16 bases sitting between them. Germline CDR1 and CDR2: MNHEY and SVGAGI. CDR3 sequence: CASSSEAAGVEKLFF. In DNA form, the CDR3 reads TGTGCCAGCAGTTCCGAGGCGGCAGGGGTTGAAAAACTGTTTTTT.

The chain employs TRBV5-1 and TRBJ2-7; 7 bases are a match to TRBD1. Germline values: CDR1 SGHRS, CDR2 YFSETQ. CDR3 size: 13 residues. Trimming took 4 bases from V and 12 from J; bases not matched to a gene: 13. CDR3 nucleotides: TGCGCCAGCAGCCCGGGCGAACAGGGGATGGGGTACTTC. This encodes CASSPGEQGMGYF.

This chain links TRBV6-6 with TRBJ1-4, with TRBD1 matching 10 bases. V shed 5 bases, J shed 4 bases, and the junction held 1 base outside the gene matches. This CDR3 comprises 14 residues. CDR1 and CDR2 (germline): MNHNY, SVGAGI (reference sequence). CDR3 bases: TGTGCCAGCAGTGGGACAGGGGATAATGAAAAACTGTTTTTT. Amino acids: CASSGTGDNEKLFF.

This clone was seen more than once but under ten times. The CDR3 is CASTPRWRTEAFF. Written as DNA, the CDR3 is TGTGCCAGCACCCCGAGGTGGAGGACTGAAGCTTTCTTT. V gene TRBV28 combines with J gene TRBJ1-1, with D uncertain. CDR3 length: 13 residues. CDR1 MDHEN and CDR2 SYDVKM come from the germline V gene. Between the trimmed V and J ends, which lost 7 bases and 5 bases, there was a span of 14 bases.

The rearrangement uses TRBV4-3 and TRBJ2-7; 8 bases map to TRBD2. The germline V gene encodes CDR1 LGHNA and CDR2 YSLEER. The junction had 4 bases not matched to a gene; V was cut back by 0 bases and J by 0 bases. The CDR3 contains 16 residues. CDR3 residues: CASSQDTGGSSYEQYF. CDR3 sequence (DNA): TGCGCCAGCAGCCAAGATACGGGAGGGAGCTCCTACGAGCAGTACTTC.

This clone has a single count. This chain links TRBV6-5 with TRBJ2-7; 9 bases align to TRBD2. This CDR3 spans 15 amino acids. V dropped 5 bases and J dropped 0; count of bases not matched to a gene: 5. Germline V gene lookup returns CDR1 MNHEY and CDR2 SVGAGI. CDR3 protein: CASSGLATSSYEQYF. The CDR3 DNA reads as TGTGCCAGCAGTGGACTAGCGACTAGCTCCTACGAGCAGTACTTC.

As to this clone: The same CDR3 can be traced to other DNA sequences in this sample. The chain couples TRBV18 to TRBJ2-7; TRBD2 matches 8 bases. Trimming cost V 2 bases and J 4 bases; bases outside gene matches: 1. Germline assignment: CDR1 KGHSH and CDR2 LQKENI. This CDR3 is 13 amino acids long. CDR3 loop: CASSPASGYEQYF. CDR3 coding DNA: TGTGCCAGCTCACCAGCTAGCGGGTACGAGCAGTACTTC.

The V gene is TRBV5-5, the J gene TRBJ2-7; 8 nucleotides line up with TRBD1. This CDR3 region has 15 residues. V trimming: 6 bases; J trimming: 6 bases; junction bases outside the gene matches: 14. Looked up from germline, CDR1 is SGHKS and CDR2 is YYEKEE (reference sequence). The CDR3: CASTPMGRGLSEQYF. The CDR3 bases are TGTGCCAGCACCCCAATGGGCAGGGGGCTCTCCGAGCAGTACTTC.

To note about this clone: Other DNA sequences from this sample encode an identical CDR3 as well. The gene calls are TRBV29-1 and TRBJ2-1, with 11 positions matching TRBD2. The V gene's germline CDR1 is SQVTM and CDR2 ANQGSEA. CDR3 length: 14 amino acids. V lost 6 bases, J lost 1 base, and 2 bases stayed unmatched. CDR3 loop: CSVRTSGSYNEQFF. DNA for the CDR3: TGCAGCGTCAGGACTAGCGGGTCCTACAATGAGCAGTTCTTC.

This rearrangement joins TRBV6-6 to TRBJ2-7; 12 nucleotides agree with TRBD1. The CDR3 has 15 amino acids. CDR1 and CDR2 (germline): MNHNY, SVGAGI (reference sequence). V lost 2 bases to trimming and J lost 5 bases; unmatched junction nucleotides: 4. DNA of the CDR3: TGTGCCAGCAGTTACGGGACAGGGGGCATGAACGAGCAGTACTTC. Translating it yields CASSYGTGGMNEQYF.

This sequence joins TRBV7-9 and TRBJ2-1; 7 positions agree with TRBD1. V gave up 5 bases and J gave up 4 bases; unmatched junction bases: 8. Germline CDR1 and CDR2: SEHNR and FQNEAQ (reference sequence). The CDR3 is 15 amino acids. The CDR3 DNA is TGTGCCAGCAGCCCCCCGGGGACAGAATACAATGAGCAGTTCTTC. Protein: CASSPPGTEYNEQFF.

In its sample, this clone was seen a few times. This chain connects TRBV10-3 to TRBJ1-5; D is possibly TRBD1 (6 bases). CDR1 is ENHRY and CDR2 is SYGVKD in the germline V gene. This CDR3 is built from 15 residues. V was trimmed by 10 bases and J by 2 bases, leaving 18 bases between them. The CDR3 nucleotides read TGTGCCAGAGTTCCTAGGCAGGGGTGCAATCAGCCCCAGCATTTT. Its translation is CARVPRQGCNQPQHF.

V and J are TRBV11-3 and TRBJ2-7; TRBD1 matches at 9 bases. The CDR3 has 15 amino acids. Unmatched junction bases numbered 6, after V lost 0 bases and J lost 6 bases. The germline CDR1 and CDR2 sequences are SGHNT and YENEEA. The CDR3: CASSLDPRDRAEQYF. DNA of the CDR3: TGTGCCAGCAGCTTAGACCCCCGGGACAGGGCCGAGCAGTACTTC.